The next 5 T cell receptor beta chains were all read from a single sample in a study of neoadjuvant nivolumab and ipilimumab in lung cancer. The data were produced by immunoSEQ multiplex PCR, yet TCRdb's version contains in-frame clones alone and is incomplete. This repertoire shows about 5,300 clones, roughly nine tenths found once; its top ten account for approximately 3.4%. Sequenced here: blood, sampled after neoadjuvant nivolumab, alone or with ipilimumab, at or shortly before surgery. These receptors came from an adult with non-small cell lung cancer. Some clones in this sample may be carry-over from other donors' samples.

The chain carries TRBV7-2 and TRBJ2-5; tentatively, D is TRBD2 (7 bases). The CDR3 contains 15 residues. Trimming cost V 1 base and J 5 bases, with 14 bases left between them. The germline V gene encodes CDR1 SGHTA and CDR2 FQGNSA. The CDR3 spells CASSLGGGRRETQYF. The CDR3 DNA sequence: TGTGCCAGCAGCTTAGGGGGGGGGCGTCGGGAGACCCAGTACTTC.

This clone was found once. This sequence joins TRBV7-3 and TRBJ2-6; TRBD2 aligns across 10 bases. The CDR3 length is 16 residues. Germline V gene data show CDR1 as SGHTA and CDR2 as FQGTGA. Germline trimming cut 7 bases from V and 2 bases from J; bases unmatched to any gene: 5. The CDR3 DNA is TGTGCCAGCACTCAAACTAGCGGGACTGGGGCCAACGTCCTGACTTTC. Encoded protein: CASTQTSGTGANVLTF.

This clone is termed large. The chain has TRBV10-3 and TRBJ1-2; D ambiguous. The V and J ends lost 2 bases and 6 bases respectively, with 13 bases between them. Germline CDR1 and CDR2: ENHRY and SYGVKD. The length of the CDR3 is 14 residues. The CDR3: CAISEPDTGNGYTF. CDR3 nucleotides: TGTGCCATCAGTGAGCCCGACACGGGAAATGGCTACACCTTC.

This chain uses TRBV4-1 with TRBJ1-2; 12 bases match TRBD1. This CDR3 is built from 16 residues. The ends lost 2 bases at V and 4 bases at J; junction bases unmatched: 5. CDR1 is MGHRA, CDR2 YSYEKL, per germline. DNA of the CDR3: TGCGCCAGCAGCCAACCGGGACAGGGGGCAGTCTATGGCTACACCTTC. Translated, it gives CASSQPGQGAVYGYTF.

In this sample, this clone turned up a few times. The chain recombines TRBV2 with TRBJ2-1; D gene uncertain. CDR1 SNHLY and CDR2 FYNNEI come from the germline V gene. This CDR3 is 13 amino acids long. V lost 6 bases and J lost 6, with 12 bases in between. The CDR3 nucleotides are TGTGCCAGCAGCGCCGACAATTTCAATGAGCAGTTCTTC. Encoded protein: CASSADNFNEQFF.